The 32 T cell receptor beta chains reported below all come from one sample, sequenced in a study of Ad26.COV2.S vaccination and SARS-CoV-2 variants. Treatment described: roughly 20 received Ad26.COV2.S at low or high dose, single or two shots; roughly five received placebo; per-sample allocation not given. Sampling took place 63 days after the first vaccine or placebo injection. Repertoires were generated with immunoSEQ multiplex PCR, while TCRdb's copy carries only in-frame clones and drops some. The data contain 430,000 or so clones, over 75% of them singletons. Source: peripheral blood, taken in a trial of Ad26.COV2.S vaccine versus placebo. These receptor sequences come from a person between 18 and 65 years old who received the Ad26.COV2.S COVID-19 vaccine or a placebo.

The chain carries TRBV28 and TRBJ2-7; perhaps TRBD1 as D (6 bases). The CDR3 covers 15 residues. V was clipped by 8 bases and J by 3 bases, with 20 bases between them. CDR1 is MDHEN, CDR2 SYDVKM, per germline. The CDR3 region is CASHTTGTRHYEQYF. The CDR3 DNA reads as TGTGCCAGCCACACAACCGGGACACGGCACTACGAGCAGTACTTC.

In this sample, this clone turned up once. The V gene is TRBV6-5, the J gene TRBJ2-5; D gene ambiguous. Between the trimmed V and J ends, which lost 0 bases and 5 bases, there was a span of 4 bases. Germline V gives CDR1 MNHEY, CDR2 SVGAGI. This CDR3 contains 12 residues. DNA for the CDR3: TGTGCCAGCAGTTACTCGAGCGAGACCCAGTACTTC. Encoded protein: CASSYSSETQYF.

The J gene is TRBJ2-1, the V gene TRBV25-1; no definite D call. The germline V gene has CDR1 MGHDK and CDR2 SYGVNS. The V and J ends lost 2 bases and 8 bases respectively, with 13 bases between them. This CDR3 comprises 14 residues. The CDR3: CASSERFSFDEQFF. DNA for the CDR3: TGTGCCAGCAGTGAAAGGTTTAGTTTTGATGAGCAGTTCTTC.

This chain connects TRBV5-5 to TRBJ1-4; 8 nucleotides line up with TRBD1. Per the germline V gene, CDR1 is SGHKS and CDR2 is YYEKEE (reference sequence). The CDR3 has 14 amino acids. V dropped 4 bases and J dropped 5; count of bases not matched to a gene: 4. The chain's CDR3 is CASSRQGWNEKLFF. The CDR3 DNA is TGTGCCAGCAGCCGACAGGGGTGGAATGAAAAACTGTTTTTT.

J is TRBJ2-1 and V is TRBV29-1; TRBD2 matches at 10 bases. Unmatched junction bases numbered 3, after V lost 1 base and J lost 3 bases. The CDR3 is 15 residues long. Germline V lookup: CDR1 SQVTM, CDR2 ANQGSEA. The CDR3 nucleotides read TGCAGCGTTGAAGGGATAGCGGGGGGCTACAATGAGCAGTTCTTC. It yields the protein CSVEGIAGGYNEQFF.

The chain employs TRBV7-6 and TRBJ2-3; 10 nucleotides align to TRBD2. CDR1 is SGHVS and CDR2 is FNYEAQ in the germline V gene. The CDR3 spans 16 residues. Unmatched junction bases numbered 1, after V lost 0 bases and J lost 1 base. The CDR3 is CASSLAGTSGTDTQYF. The CDR3, as DNA: TGTGCCAGCAGCTTAGCCGGGACTAGCGGCACAGATACGCAGTATTTT.

The V and J genes are TRBV18 and TRBJ2-1, with D perhaps TRBD1 (6 bases). V dropped 2 bases and J dropped 4 bases, with 12 bases sitting between them. CDR1 is KGHSH and CDR2 is LQKENI in the germline V gene. This CDR3 has 15 residues. The CDR3 DNA is TGTGCCAGCTCACCAAGGGGGTCCCAATACAATGAGCAGTTCTTC. Translating gives CASSPRGSQYNEQFF.

The gene calls are TRBV28 and TRBJ2-5; D is ambiguous. This CDR3 has 13 amino acids. The germline gives CDR1 MDHEN, CDR2 SYDVKM. The V end lost 4 bases, the J end lost 3 bases, and 9 bases lay between the germline ends. CDR3 protein: CASSYRAEETQYF. The CDR3 DNA reads TGTGCCAGCAGTTATAGGGCCGAAGAGACCCAGTACTTC. Combining the CDR3 with reference TRBV28 and TRBJ2-5 gives the whole variable domain DVKVTQSSRYLVKRTGEKVFLECVQDMDHENMFWYRQDPGLGLRLIYFSYDVKMKEKGDIPEGYSVSREKKERFSLILESASTNQTSMYLCASSYRAEETQYFGPGTRLLVL.

This chain uses TRBV19 with TRBJ2-5; TRBD2 matches 11 bases. This CDR3 is built from 16 residues. V gave up 3 bases and J gave up 3 bases; unmatched junction bases: 6. From germline, CDR1 is LNHDA and CDR2 SQIVND (reference sequence). The CDR3 region has the DNA TGTGCCAGTAGTATTGGGGGGACTAGCGGTAAAGAGACCCAGTACTTC. This encodes CASSIGGTSGKETQYF. Based on the CDR3 plus reference TRBV19 and TRBJ2-5, the full variable domain is DGGITQSPKYLFRKEGQNVTLSCEQNLNHDAMYWYRQDPGQGLRLIYYSQIVNDFQKGDIAEGYSVSREKKESFPLTVTSAQKNPTAFYLCASSIGGTSGKETQYFGPGTRLLVL.

The J gene is TRBJ2-7, the V gene TRBV9; D may correspond to TRBD1 or TRBD2 (5 bases each). Between the trimmed V and J ends, which lost 4 bases and 6 bases, there was a span of 20 bases. The germline gives CDR1 SGDLS, CDR2 YYNGEE. This CDR3 spans 15 amino acids. CDR3 sequence: CASSPRAGTTGEQYF. The CDR3 DNA reads as TGTGCCAGCAGCCCCAGAGCCGGGACGACCGGCGAGCAGTACTTC.

The CDR3 region has the DNA TGTGCCAGCAGTTCCACAGGGGAGACCCAGTACTTC. Encoded protein: CASSSTGETQYF. The chain carries TRBV27 and TRBJ2-5, with a weak D call TRBD1 (6 bases). In germline, CDR1 is MNHEY, CDR2 SMNVEV (reference sequence). The CDR3 extends over 12 amino acids. V lost 4 bases and J lost 5, with 8 bases in between.

The chain combines TRBV25-1 with TRBJ1-6; the match to TRBD1 covers 8 bases. The CDR3 totals 12 residues. Germline trimming cut 8 bases from V and 9 bases from J; bases unmatched to any gene: 3. Germline CDR1 and CDR2: MGHDK and SYGVNS. The CDR3 DNA is TGTGCCAGCGGCAGGGGGCTTTCACCCCTCCACTTT. This gives the protein CASGRGLSPLHF.

The chain uses TRBV19 and TRBJ1-1; the D is unclear. The germline CDR1 and CDR2 sequences are LNHDA and SQIVND (reference sequence). The CDR3 has 13 residues. Deletions cut 2 bases from V and 3 bases from J, with 7 bases between. The CDR3 DNA reads as TGTGCCAGTAGTATACAGTACCACACTGAAGCTTTCTTT. This translates into CASSIQYHTEAFF.

The chain links TRBV27 to TRBJ2-5; D uncertain. This CDR3 is 14 amino acids long. CDR1 and CDR2 (germline): MNHEY, SMNVEV (reference sequence). Trimming shortened V by 5 bases and J by 9 bases, and 19 bases separated the two germline ends. For the CDR3, the DNA is TGTGCCAGCAGTCCGCGGACGGACCGGACGGCCCAGTACTTC. Translating gives CASSPRTDRTAQYF.

The V call is TRBV6-2 or TRBV6-3, the J call TRBJ1-5, with D perhaps matching TRBD1 (5 bases). Trimming took 3 bases from V and 7 from J, leaving 16 bases between them. CDR1 is MNHEY and CDR2 is SVGEGT in the germline V gene. The CDR3 consists of 15 residues. The CDR3: CASSYGAHPRQPQHF. The DNA of the CDR3 is TGTGCCAGCAGTTATGGGGCCCATCCCAGGCAGCCCCAGCATTTT.

The chain couples TRBV18 to TRBJ2-7; TRBD1 agrees at 11 bases. Germline CDR1 reads KGHSH; CDR2 reads LQKENI. This CDR3 spans 15 amino acids. V lost 6 bases to trimming and J lost 7 bases; unmatched junction nucleotides: 11. The CDR3 spells CASSPTGQGAGEQYF. CDR3 nucleotide sequence: TGTGCCAGCTCCCCCACCGGACAGGGGGCGGGAGAGCAGTACTTC.

The rearrangement joins TRBV10-3 to TRBJ2-7, with 9 bases that match TRBD1. Germline V gene lookup returns CDR1 ENHRY and CDR2 SYGVKD. Trimming at V came to 6 bases and at J to 1 base, leaving 4 bases not matched to a gene. CDR3 length: 14 amino acids. The CDR3 DNA is TGTGCCATCAGCCGGACAGGGGAGTCCTACGAGCAGTACTTC. It encodes CAISRTGESYEQYF.

The rearrangement uses TRBV6-5 and TRBJ2-1; D possibly corresponds to TRBD2 (5 bases). The CDR3 loop spans 14 amino acids. Germline CDR1 is MNHEY and CDR2 is SVGAGI. Trimming shortened V by 0 bases and J by 8 bases, and 11 bases separated the two germline ends. CDR3 sequence: CASSYSLAPHEQFF. In nucleotides, the CDR3 is TGTGCCAGCAGTTACTCGCTAGCCCCCCATGAGCAGTTCTTC.

V is TRBV5-1 and J is TRBJ2-7, with D perhaps matching TRBD1 (6 bases). The germline CDR1 and CDR2 sequences are SGHRS and YFSETQ. Between the trimmed V and J ends, which lost 2 bases and 3 bases, there was a span of 15 bases. The CDR3 has 15 residues. CDR3 nucleotides: TGCGCCAGCAGCTTCACCCAGGGGTCTCTCTACGAGCAGTACTTC. It codes for CASSFTQGSLYEQYF.

This clone was detected only once. The rearrangement links TRBV6-6 to TRBJ2-1, with TRBD2 matching over 7 bases. This CDR3 contains 14 residues. V shed 5 bases, J shed 3 bases, and the junction held 4 bases outside the gene matches. CDR1 is MNHNY, CDR2 SVGAGI, per germline (reference sequence). The CDR3 bases are TGTGCCAGCAGTCCCGCTAGCGGCTACAATGAGCAGTTCTTC. Amino acid sequence: CASSPASGYNEQFF.

The J gene is TRBJ1-5, the V gene TRBV19; TRBD1 aligns across 7 bases. This CDR3 has 14 residues. Trimming at V came to 7 bases and at J to 7 bases, leaving 10 bases not matched to a gene. CDR1 is LNHDA, CDR2 SQIVND, per germline (reference sequence). This chain's CDR3 is CASNPDRPGQPQHF. The CDR3 DNA sequence: TGTGCCAGTAACCCGGACAGGCCAGGGCAGCCCCAGCATTTT. Drawing the rest from reference TRBV19 and TRBJ1-5, the complete variable domain is DGGITQSPKYLFRKEGQNVTLSCEQNLNHDAMYWYRQDPGQGLRLIYYSQIVNDFQKGDIAEGYSVSREKKESFPLTVTSAQKNPTAFYLCASNPDRPGQPQHFGDGTRLSIL.

This chain uses TRBV4-1 with TRBJ1-2; unclear D gene. With 0 bases removed from V and 2 bases from J, the gap between germline ends came to 7 bases. Germline lookup yields CDR1 MGHRA and CDR2 YSYEKL. CDR3 size: 14 residues. In DNA form, the CDR3 reads TGCGCCAGCAGCCAAGAGCGATCAAACTATGGCTACACCTTC. Translation: CASSQERSNYGYTF.

The chain has TRBV29-1 and TRBJ2-7; 9 bases line up with TRBD1. Germline values: CDR1 SQVTM, CDR2 ANQGSEA. CDR3 length equals 15 residues. V shed 6 bases and J 4 bases; nucleotides not matched to a gene: 13. CDR3 bases: TGCAGCGTCGAGATCCCGGGACAGGGCTCATACGAGCAGTACTTC. This codes for CSVEIPGQGSYEQYF.

This chain connects TRBV12-2 to TRBJ1-5. TRBV12-2 is a recognized pseudogene. The CDR3 extends over 18 amino acids. The CDR3 DNA is TGTGCAAGTCGCTTAGCCGGGGATACTAGCCCTATGAGTCAGCCCCAGCATTTT. Translated, it gives CASRLAGDTSPMSQPQHF.

The chain uses TRBV4-3 and TRBJ1-5, with no clear D. Deletions cut 1 base from V and 6 bases from J, with 7 bases between. CDR1 LGHNA and CDR2 YSLEER come from the germline V gene. This CDR3 has 13 residues. Written as DNA, the CDR3 is TGCGCCAGCAGCCAAGGAGGCACTCAGCCCCAGCATTTT. Residues: CASSQGGTQPQHF.

This clone was seen more than once but under ten times. Written as DNA, the CDR3 is TGTGCCAGCAGCGCGAGAGGAGCGGGCCGCTACGAGCAGTACTTC. Amino acids: CASSARGAGRYEQYF. The V and J genes are TRBV7-2 and TRBJ2-7, with a possible D match to TRBD2 (6 bases). Germline V CDR1 and CDR2: SGHTA, FQGNSA. The CDR3 length is 15 residues. The V end was cut by 5 bases, the J end by 3 bases, with 17 bases between.

V is TRBV5-1 and J is TRBJ2-5; D is perhaps TRBD2 (5 bases). V lost 0 bases and J 5 bases, leaving 14 bases between the germline ends. There are 15 residues in the CDR3. The germline V gene has CDR1 SGHRS and CDR2 YFSETQ. The CDR3 coding sequence is TGCGCCAGCAGCTTGGATTTACTAGTGCGGGAGACCCAGTACTTC. It is translated as CASSLDLLVRETQYF.

The chain joins TRBV3-1 (or the pseudogene TRBV3-2) to TRBJ2-2; possible D gene TRBD2, 5 bases. The CDR3 sequence is 16 residues long. CDR1 and CDR2 (germline): LGHDT, YNNKEL (reference sequence). The V gene lost 2 bases and the J gene lost 2 bases, with 12 bases spanning the gap. CDR3 region: CASSQRGGINTGELFF. The DNA for the CDR3 is TGTGCCAGCAGCCAACGGGGTGGGATAAACACCGGGGAGCTGTTTTTT.

The rearrangement joins TRBV5-6 to TRBJ2-6; D is perhaps TRBD1 (6 bases). Looked up from germline, CDR1 is SGHDT and CDR2 is YYEEEE. V was pared by 1 base and J by 0 bases, with 17 bases between. This CDR3 is built from 19 residues. Here the CDR3 reads CASSLKLGASLSGANVLTF. DNA for the CDR3: TGTGCCAGCAGCTTGAAATTGGGGGCATCCCTCTCTGGGGCCAACGTCCTGACTTTC.

This sequence joins TRBV7-9 and TRBJ2-5, with D perhaps given as TRBD1 or TRBD2 (5 bases each). Germline loops: CDR1 SEHNR, CDR2 FQNEAQ (reference sequence). Trimming stripped 2 bases from V and 4 bases from J, with 20 bases between. CDR3 length: 17 amino acids. CDR3 protein: CASSLPAGTLRGETQYF. The CDR3 DNA follows: TGTGCCAGCAGCTTACCTGCCGGGACCCTAAGGGGAGAGACCCAGTACTTC.

The genes are TRBV7-9 and TRBJ1-4; D perhaps matches TRBD1 (5 bases). V gave up 5 bases and J gave up 5 bases, with 15 bases separating them. Germline assignment: CDR1 SEHNR and CDR2 FQNEAQ (reference sequence). The CDR3 loop spans 15 amino acids. The DNA for the CDR3 is TGTGCCAGCAGCGGCCGCGACAGATGGAATGAAAAACTGTTTTTT. It is translated as CASSGRDRWNEKLFF. The full variable domain, rest sourced from reference TRBV7-9 and TRBJ1-4, is DTGVSQNPRHKITKRGQNVTFRCDPISEHNRLYWYRQTLGQGPEFLTYFQNEAQLEKSRLLSDRFSAERPKGSFSTLEIQRTEQGDSAMYLCASSGRDRWNEKLFFGSGTQLSVL.

The rearrangement joins TRBV27 to TRBJ2-2; a possible D gene is TRBD2 (5 bases). The CDR3 is made up of 15 amino acids. Germline V CDR1 and CDR2: MNHEY, SMNVEV (reference sequence). Trimming pared 3 bases from V and 5 bases from J, leaving 13 bases between. The CDR3 coding sequence is TGTGCCAGCAGTTTGGGAGATCCTGGGACCGGGGAGCTGTTTTTT. Encoded protein: CASSLGDPGTGELFF.